A selection of T cell receptor beta chains follows, all from one sample in a study of Graves' ophthalmopathy and Graves' hyperthyroidism. Via MiXCR, TCRdb re-called the multiplex PCR reads, giving one row per CDR3 protein. The sample shows around 1,200,000 distinct CDR3 sequences, about 35% of them seen only once. The sequencing input was peripheral blood or thyroid tissue (not recorded which). Source of these receptors: an adult man with Graves' hyperthyroidism. Both conserved end residues are part of each CDR3. A D gene is named only where the DNA matches it firmly. Not every row has a clone size; where given, it reads once, few, many or a size class.

>TRBD1|NA|16|TRBJ1-4|TRBV15
CATSRDTGGGSEKLFF
TGTGCCACCAGCAGAGACACAGGGGGGGGGAGTGAAAAACTGTTTTTT
>NA|few|15|TRBJ2-5|TRBV5-1
CASSTGLLGGETQYF
TGCGCCAGCAGCACTGGACTCCTCGGTGGAGAGACCCAGTACTTC
>TRBD2|few|14|TRBJ2-2|TRBV7-9
CASRTGLDGGELFF
TGTGCCAGCAGGACGGGACTAGATGGCGGGGAGCTGTTTTTT
>NA|NA|13|TRBJ1-3|TRBV6-5
CASRKNNGNTIYF
TGTGCCAGCAGGAAGAATAACGGAAACACCATATATTTT
>NA|NA|17|TRBJ2-5|TRBV4-2
CASSQVRGELAQETQYF
TGTGCCAGCAGCCAAGTTAGGGGCGAACTAGCACAAGAGACCCAGTACTTC
>NA|many|13|TRBJ2-7|TRBV7-2
CASSLNRDYEQYF
TGTGCCAGCAGCTTAAACAGGGACTACGAGCAGTACTTC
>NA|few|20|TRBJ2-6|TRBV10-3
CAISESSKDSSGSGANVLTF
TGTGCCATCAGTGAATCAAGTAAGGACAGTTCCGGCTCTGGGGCCAACGTCCTGACTTTC
>TRBD1|NA|13|TRBJ1-5|TRBV29-1
CSGRTGANQPQHF
TGCAGCGGCCGGACAGGGGCGAATCAGCCCCAGCATTTT
>NA|many|15|TRBJ1-3|TRBV15
CATAQGFNSGNTIYF
TGTGCCACGGCGCAGGGGTTTAACTCTGGAAACACCATATATTTT
>NA|many|16|TRBJ2-7|TRBV9
CASSPKESESSYEQYF
TGTGCCAGCAGCCCCAAGGAGTCCGAATCGTCCTACGAGCAGTACTTC
>NA|once|15|TRBJ1-2|TRBV15
CATSRDRTGLYGYTF
TGTGCCACCAGCAGAGATCGAACAGGGCTCTATGGCTACACCTTC
>NA|NA|11|TRBJ2-6|TRBV15
CATSRAIAGTF
TGTGCCACCAGCAGAGCAATCGCCGGGACTTTC
>TRBD1|few|15|TRBJ2-2|TRBV7-9
CASSFETQGAGELFF
TGTGCCAGCAGCTTTGAAACACAGGGGGCCGGGGAGCTGTTTTTT
>TRBD1|NA|12|TRBJ1-1|TRBV10-3
CAISHRDSEAFF
TGTGCCATCAGCCACCGGGACAGTGAAGCTTTCTTT
>TRBD2|NA|15|TRBJ2-1|TRBV7-3
CASAPQHAGAQEQFF
TGTGCCAGCGCACCCCAACATGCGGGAGCACAGGAGCAGTTCTTC
>TRBD1|NA|14|TRBJ1-2|TRBV10-3
CASSNRGSDYGYTF
TGTGCCAGCAGCAACAGGGGATCTGACTATGGCTACACCTTC
>TRBD1|NA|14|TRBJ1-2|TRBV7-9
CASRGTGTAYGYTF
TGTGCCAGCAGAGGGACCGGGACAGCCTATGGCTACACCTTC
>NA|NA|14|TRBJ1-5|TRBV14
CASSQAHGNQPQHF
TGTGCCAGCAGCCAAGCGCACGGGAATCAGCCCCAGCATTTT
>NA|many|13|TRBJ1-1|TRBV11-3
CASSSEGNTEAFF
TGTGCCAGCAGCTCAGAAGGAAACACTGAAGCTTTCTTT
>NA|few|14|TRBJ1-5|TRBV29-1
CSVATRDGYQPQHF
TGCAGCGTCGCCACCAGGGACGGATATCAGCCCCAGCATTTT
>NA|few|13|TRBJ1-5|TRBV7-9
CAWSLQSNQPQHF
TGTGCCTGGAGTCTCCAGAGCAATCAGCCCCAGCATTTT
>TRBD1|NA|15|TRBJ1-6|TRBV11-2
CASSEDRAYNSPLHF
TGTGCCAGCAGCGAGGACAGGGCATATAATTCACCCCTCCACTTT
>NA|NA|14|TRBJ1-4|TRBV12-3/TRBV12-4
CASSFGGLSEKLFF
TGTGCCAGCAGTTTTGGGGGCCTTAGTGAAAAACTGTTTTTT
>NA|few|17|TRBJ1-3|TRBV7-9
CASSSALDLFSGNTIYF
TGTGCCAGCAGCTCCGCACTCGACCTGTTCTCTGGAAACACCATATATTTT
>NA|NA|14|TRBJ2-7|TRBV9
CASSVADITYEQYF
TGTGCCAGCAGCGTAGCTGACATCACCTACGAGCAGTACTTC
>NA|few|15|TRBJ2-7|TRBV4-1
CASSQEARSSYEQYF
TGCGCCAGCAGCCAAGAGGCCAGGAGCTCCTACGAGCAGTACTTC
>NA|few|14|TRBJ1-2|TRBV20-1
CSARDKADNYGYTF
TGCAGTGCTAGAGATAAGGCTGACAACTATGGCTACACCTTC
>TRBD1|many|14|TRBJ1-2|TRBV29-1
CSVEEDRNFYGYTF
TGCAGCGTTGAAGAGGACAGGAATTTCTATGGCTACACCTTC